The clone carrying this TCR beta chain was seen a handful of times. Unique molecular identifiers were used to barcode this TCRbeta library. Each CDR3 protein gets one entry after TCRdb re-called the PCR reads with MiXCR. The repertoire includes a few hundred thousand distinct CDR3 sequences, roughly an eighth of them detected once, and around 6% sits in the top ten. These data come from a study of T-cell reconstitution after alpha-beta-depleted transplantation in children. The germline V gene encodes CDR1 LGHNA and CDR2 YNFKEQ. Losses at the gene ends were 4 bases for V and 0 bases for J; bases not matched to a gene: 12. This CDR3 region has 18 residues.

This chain links TRBV4-2 with TRBJ2-3, with 8 positions matching TRBD2. This clonotype was obtained from a human donor who donated a stem cell graft to a child with combined immunodeficiency. This material consisted of PBMCs from the stem cell graft donor, taken from the stem cell graft. In DNA form, the CDR3 reads TGTGCCAGCAGCCGGGCCTTGCCGGGGGGGTATAGCACAGATACGCAGTATTTT. Translating it yields CASSRALPGGYSTDTQYF.